The 9 T cell receptor beta chains below were found in one sample sequenced in a study of shared T cell receptors in the human thymus. Assay: immunoSEQ multiplex PCR; the TCRdb copy retains only in-frame clones and omits some. The table records about 400,000 clones, roughly 94% of them present only once. The sequenced sample consisted of thymocytes. Receptors originate from a human donor.

The V call is TRBV25-1, the J call TRBJ2-2; 10 nucleotides agree with TRBD1. This CDR3 comprises 16 residues. The germline gives CDR1 MGHDK, CDR2 SYGVNS. V dropped 4 bases and J dropped 5; count of bases not matched to a gene: 7. Here the CDR3 DNA reads TGTGCCAGCAGTGTACGACAGGGGGCGGGTACCGGGGAGCTGTTTTTT. Amino acids: CASSVRQGAGTGELFF.

The chain joins TRBV9 to TRBJ2-1; 10 positions match TRBD1. The CDR3 spans 16 residues. The junction had 11 bases not matched to a gene; V was cut back by 3 bases and J by 8 bases. The V gene's germline CDR1 is SGDLS and CDR2 YYNGEE. In nucleotides, the CDR3 is TGTGCCAGCAGCGGGGACAGGGGAGGGCTATACGATGAGCAGTTCTTC. This translates into CASSGDRGGLYDEQFF.

This clone appeared a few times. CDR3 nucleotide sequence: TGTGCCACCAGCAGATCAGACAGGGTAATTCGAGAGACCCAGTACTTC. Its protein is CATSRSDRVIRETQYF. The chain joins TRBV15 to TRBJ2-5; 7 bases are a match to TRBD1. V lost 2 bases to trimming and J lost 4 bases; unmatched junction nucleotides: 10. This CDR3 has 16 residues. Per germline, CDR1 LNHNV and CDR2 YYDKDF (reference sequence).

The chain has TRBV29-1 and TRBJ1-5; a possible D gene is TRBD1 (6 bases). The CDR3 consists of 13 residues. V was cut by 3 bases and J by 6 bases, with 12 bases left in between. Germline values: CDR1 SQVTM, CDR2 ANQGSEA. The CDR3: CSVESGAGQPQHF. The CDR3 DNA reads as TGCAGCGTTGAGTCAGGGGCCGGTCAGCCCCAGCATTTT.

The CDR3 nucleotides read TGCAGTGTAGTCGGCAATGAGCAGTTCTTC. Its translation is CSVVGNEQFF. This chain joins TRBV20-1 and TRBJ2-1; D gene unclear. V was clipped by 7 bases and J by 6 bases, with 7 bases between them. The length of the CDR3 is 10 residues. In germline, CDR1 is DFQATT, CDR2 SNEGSKA (reference sequence).

The chain couples TRBV18 to TRBJ1-1; TRBD1 is a possible D gene (6 bases). The germline gives CDR1 KGHSH, CDR2 LQKENI. V was clipped by 3 bases and J by 4 bases, with 12 bases between them. CDR3 length: 14 amino acids. The CDR3 DNA is TGTGCCAGCTCACCCGGGGGCGGAGGCACTGAAGCTTTCTTT. Amino acids: CASSPGGGGTEAFF.

The V gene is TRBV5-1, the J gene TRBJ2-1; 10 positions agree with TRBD1. Looked up from germline, CDR1 is SGHRS and CDR2 is YFSETQ. The J segment lost 8 bases and the V segment lost 2 bases, leaving 19 bases of the junction unmatched. The CDR3 is made up of 19 amino acids. CDR3 in DNA: TGCGCCAGCAGCTTAGGACAGGGGGAACACCTGTTATTTAGGTATGAGCAGTTCTTC. Amino acids: CASSLGQGEHLLFRYEQFF.

The chain has TRBV28 and TRBJ2-3; TRBD2 matches at 15 bases. Germline V gene lookup returns CDR1 MDHEN and CDR2 SYDVKM. V dropped 8 bases and J dropped 2; count of bases not matched to a gene: 14. The CDR3 runs to 19 residues. CDR3 nucleotides: TGTGCCAGCCCGAGGTCCACCGGGACTAGCGGGAGGCCCACAGATACGCAGTATTTT. The encoded protein is CASPRSTGTSGRPTDTQYF.

The chain employs TRBV7-9 and TRBJ2-1, with D tentatively TRBD1 (6 bases). Germline V CDR1 and CDR2: SEHNR, FQNEAQ (reference sequence). The CDR3 is 17 residues long. The ends were cut back, 5 bases at V and 4 bases at J, with 21 bases in the middle. The CDR3 DNA follows: TGTGCCAGCAGCCGATCCCTACCGGGACAAAGGTACAATGAGCAGTTCTTC. The encoded protein is CASSRSLPGQRYNEQFF.